This TCR beta chain appears in the sequencing data of a study of a mutant IDH1 vaccine in newly diagnosed glioma. Across the study: Vaccination began 4-6 weeks post radiotherapy alone, or with temozolomide cycles.

Documented time point: week 35, safety follow-up. Doses consisted of 300 ug of mutant IDH1 20-mer peptide each, paired with topical imiquimod. There were new WHO grade 3 or 4 astrocytomas in the donors, and these were IDH1-mutant and ATRX-lost. Sequencing used immunoSEQ multiplex PCR; TCRdb keeps in-frame clones, though not all of them. The repertoire holds 43,000 or so clones, with around 92% as singletons. As regards this clone: Its target is not known.

In germline, CDR1 is MNHEY, CDR2 SMNVEV (reference sequence). V shed 6 bases, J shed 10 bases, and the junction held 18 bases outside the gene matches. This CDR3 region has 17 residues. The TCR was taken from a man in his fifties or sixties with glioma. Source: PBMCs, taken from a glioma patient whose treatment included an IDH1 peptide vaccine. The chain couples TRBV27 to TRBJ2-1; 10 positions match TRBD2. The CDR3 reads CASRLEGLAGVGEEQFF. In DNA form, the CDR3 reads TGTGCCAGCAGACTAGAAGGGCTAGCGGGAGTAGGGGAGGAGCAGTTCTTC.